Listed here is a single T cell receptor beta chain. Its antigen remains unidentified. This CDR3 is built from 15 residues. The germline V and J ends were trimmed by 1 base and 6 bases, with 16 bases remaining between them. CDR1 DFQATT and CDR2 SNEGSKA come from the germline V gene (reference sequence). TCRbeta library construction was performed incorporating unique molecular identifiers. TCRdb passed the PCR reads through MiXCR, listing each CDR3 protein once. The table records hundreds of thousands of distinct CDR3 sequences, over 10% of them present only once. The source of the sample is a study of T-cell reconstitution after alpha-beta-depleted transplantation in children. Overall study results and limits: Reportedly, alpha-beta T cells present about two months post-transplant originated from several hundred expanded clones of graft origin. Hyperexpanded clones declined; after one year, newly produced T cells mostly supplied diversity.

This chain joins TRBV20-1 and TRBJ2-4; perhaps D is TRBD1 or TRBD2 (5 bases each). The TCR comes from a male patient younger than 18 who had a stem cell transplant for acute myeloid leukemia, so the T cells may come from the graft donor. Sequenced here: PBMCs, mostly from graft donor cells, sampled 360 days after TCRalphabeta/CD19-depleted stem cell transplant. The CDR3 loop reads CSARGHRGQINIQYF. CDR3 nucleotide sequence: TGCAGTGCTAGAGGGCACCGGGGCCAGATAAACATTCAGTACTTC.